This T cell receptor (beta chain) was retrieved from a study of cytomegalovirus exposure and HLA in healthy donors. Study observations and caveats: Cytomegalovirus association was assigned to some 160 TCR beta chains.

The junction had 7 bases not matched to a gene; V was cut back by 8 bases and J by 2 bases. The CDR3 length is 14 residues. Germline CDR1 SNHLY, CDR2 FYNNEI. Comment on this clone: Its antigen is not identified.

Primers for the PCR totalled 60 Vbeta and 13 Jbeta. Sequenced by immunoSEQ multiplex PCR; TCRdb stores in-frame clones only, minus some. The table includes 140,000 or so clones, 76% detected once. The V call is TRBV2, the J call TRBJ2-5; TRBD2 agrees at 8 bases. This TCR came from a middle-aged man in good health and CMV-seronegative. Specimen: PBMCs. CDR3 sequence reads: CASLTGGVQETQYF. The CDR3 DNA reads TGTGCCAGCCTAACGGGAGGGGTACAAGAGACCCAGTACTTC. Together with reference TRBV2 and TRBJ2-5, the CDR3 gives the full variable domain: EPEVTQTPSHQVTQMGQEVILRCVPISNHLYFYWYRQILGQKVEFLVSFYNNEISEKSEIFDDQFSVERPDGSNFTLKIRSTKLEDSAMYFCASLTGGVQETQYFGPGTRLLVL.